This T cell receptor (beta chain) was captured by sequencing in a study of T-cell reconstitution after alpha-beta-depleted transplantation in children. Molecular barcoding with unique molecular identifiers was used for the TCRbeta library. TCRdb independently ran MiXCR on the PCR reads; one entry per CDR3 protein. The table has 490,000 or so distinct CDR3 sequences, approximately 12% seen once. The trim removed 5 bases at V and 4 bases at J, leaving 5 bases unmatched. Germline V gene lookup returns CDR1 SGHTA and CDR2 FQGTGA. The CDR3 spans 16 residues. In its sample, this clonotype was seen a few times.

The clonotype was recovered from a human donor who donated a stem cell graft to a child with combined immunodeficiency. This chain links TRBV7-3 with TRBJ2-1, with TRBD2 matching 13 bases. This specimen was PBMCs from the stem cell graft donor, taken from the stem cell graft. CDR3 sequence (DNA): TGTGCCAGCAGCCCCCAGGGACTAGCGGGGTACAATGAGCAGTTCTTC. Protein sequence: CASSPQGLAGYNEQFF.